This T cell receptor (beta chain) was identified in a study of post-analysis software for immune sequencing data. As for the study in general: In terms of disease course, relapsing-remitting, secondary progressive and progressive-relapsing multiple sclerosis were included. Whole-study findings and limits: By F measure, samples from a shared preparation batch strongly co-clustered. Versus controls, multiple sclerosis patients showed significantly lower diversity (normalized Chao1).

About this clonotype itself: No antigen is known for it.

Unique molecular identifiers featured in each of the TCR beta cDNA libraries. Between roughly 1 and 10 million T cells gave rise to 500,000 to 650,000 cDNA molecules. TCRdb re-called the PCR reads with MiXCR, one entry per CDR3 protein. The sample has 350,000 to 500,000 distinct CDR3 sequences, roughly 38% seen once. This sequence originates from a girl aged 2 to 10 with multiple sclerosis. Input material: blood.

The CDR3 region is CASPKRRDLSQPQHF. The CDR3 region has the DNA TGTGCCAGCCCAAAGCGCCGCGACCTTAGTCAGCCCCAGCATTTT. This rearrangement joins TRBV7-9 to TRBJ1-5, with no clear D. The CDR3 covers 15 residues. The V end lost 8 bases, the J end lost 6 bases, and 20 bases lay between the germline ends. Germline V gives CDR1 SEHNR, CDR2 FQNEAQ (reference sequence).